Listed here are 30 T cell receptor beta chains from one sample, sequenced in a study of cytomegalovirus exposure and HLA in healthy donors. The primer mix had 60 Vbeta and 13 Jbeta primers. Produced via immunoSEQ multiplex PCR; TCRdb's table is partial and in-frame only. Of approximately 150,000 clones listed, 75% to 85% are singletons. Specimen: PBMCs. The receptors were sampled from a man between 50 and 59 years old in good health and CMV-seropositive.

The chain uses TRBV5-1 and TRBJ2-7; 10 positions match TRBD1. After removal of 3 bases from V and 3 bases from J, the junction contained 12 bases not matched to a gene. The length of the CDR3 is 17 residues. In germline, CDR1 is SGHRS, CDR2 YFSETQ. CDR3 loop: CASSSADRGHALYEQYF. The DNA of the CDR3 is TGCGCCAGCAGCTCAGCCGACAGGGGGCACGCCCTCTACGAGCAGTACTTC.

There are a few counts of this clone. The chain uses TRBV7-9 and TRBJ1-2, with D tentatively TRBD1 (6 bases). This CDR3 has 15 residues. Trimming left V 6 bases short and J 4 bases short, with 18 bases between. The V gene's germline CDR1 is SEHNR and CDR2 FQNEAQ (reference sequence). This CDR3 reads CASSSNGDMIYGYTF. CDR3 DNA sequence: TGTGCCAGCAGTTCCAACGGGGACATGATCTATGGCTACACCTTC.

The V gene is TRBV5-4, the J gene TRBJ2-1, with 7 bases matching TRBD2. Germline lookup yields CDR1 SGHNT and CDR2 YYREEE (reference sequence). V lost 2 bases, J lost 5 bases, and 7 bases stayed unmatched. The CDR3 totals 15 residues. The DNA for the CDR3 is TGTGCCAGCAGCTTAGTAGCGGGTAACCACAATGAGCAGTTCTTC. Protein sequence: CASSLVAGNHNEQFF.

This chain joins TRBV6-5 and TRBJ1-1, with TRBD1 as a possible D gene (5 bases). Germline V CDR1 and CDR2: MNHEY, SVGAGI. The CDR3 is made up of 15 amino acids. The ends were cut back, 0 bases at V and 0 bases at J, with 8 bases in the middle. This chain's CDR3 is CASSYSGQLNTEAFF. In DNA, the CDR3 is TGTGCCAGCAGTTACTCGGGGCAGTTGAACACTGAAGCTTTCTTT.

This chain links TRBV7-9 with TRBJ1-6; D gene ambiguous. Trimming cost V 5 bases and J 12 bases, with 8 bases left between them. This CDR3 region has 11 residues. CDR1 is SEHNR and CDR2 is FQNEAQ in the germline V gene (reference sequence). Written as DNA, the CDR3 is TGTGCCAGCAGCGAAGAACAACCCCTCCACTTT. Its translation: CASSEEQPLHF.

This sequence joins TRBV18 and TRBJ1-1; D not certain. Trimming removed 2 bases from V and 3 bases from J, with 7 bases in between. The CDR3 consists of 13 residues. Germline CDR1 is KGHSH and CDR2 is LQKENI. For the CDR3, the DNA is TGTGCCAGCTCACCATTCGGGGACACTGAAGCTTTCTTT. This translates into CASSPFGDTEAFF.

V gene TRBV27 combines with J gene TRBJ2-7; D not certain. CDR1 is MNHEY, CDR2 SMNVEV, per germline (reference sequence). Trimming removed 1 base from V and 9 bases from J, with 4 bases in between. The CDR3 loop spans 10 amino acids. The CDR3 spells CASSLWPQYF. As DNA, the CDR3 is TGTGCCAGCAGTTTATGGCCGCAGTACTTC.

In its sample, this clone was seen once. The V and J genes are TRBV28 and TRBJ1-6; the D gene is possibly TRBD1 (6 bases). Germline CDR1 reads MDHEN; CDR2 reads SYDVKM. The CDR3 is 18 amino acids. V lost 6 bases to trimming and J lost 7 bases, with 25 bases between them. This CDR3 reads CASRGPRFRGDENSPLHF. The CDR3 nucleotides are TGTGCCAGCAGGGGACCCAGGTTCAGGGGAGACGAGAATTCACCCCTCCACTTT.

V and J are TRBV28 and TRBJ2-7; 7 nucleotides align to TRBD1. CDR1 MDHEN and CDR2 SYDVKM come from the germline V gene. The CDR3 is made up of 16 amino acids. J was trimmed by 0 bases and V by 6 bases; bases with no gene match: 11. The CDR3 DNA reads TGTGCCAGCAGGTTTAGTGACGGGACAGTCTCCTACGAGCAGTACTTC. Its protein product is CASRFSDGTVSYEQYF.

The chain joins TRBV5-6 to TRBJ1-2; 8 nucleotides match TRBD1. Trimming cost V 7 bases and J 6 bases; bases outside gene matches: 8. This CDR3 comprises 13 residues. Germline CDR1 is SGHDT and CDR2 is YYEEEE. The CDR3, as DNA: TGTGCCAGCTTTCCCAGGGGGCGGGATGGCTACACCTTC. The encoded protein is CASFPRGRDGYTF.

A word on this clone: The sample carries other DNA sequences with the same CDR3. This chain links TRBV4-2 with TRBJ2-6, with D maybe TRBD1 (6 bases). The V end lost 5 bases, the J end lost 6 bases, and 17 bases lay between the germline ends. The CDR3 runs to 16 residues. From germline, CDR1 is LGHNA and CDR2 YNFKEQ. CDR3 DNA sequence: TGTGCCAGCAGCAAGGAACAGGGCCGGGAGGCCAACGTCCTGACTTTC. This translates into CASSKEQGREANVLTF.

Notes on this clone: Germline and junction disagree at one end, which may indicate a read error. The chain carries TRBV7-9 and TRBJ2-6; 10 nucleotides align to TRBD2. Germline V gene sequence: CDR1 SEHNR, CDR2 FQNEAQ (reference sequence). This CDR3 has 18 residues. The CDR3 sequence is CSSSHRTSGNSGANVLTF. CDR3 DNA: TGTTCCAGCAGCCACAGGACTAGCGGCAACTCTGGGGCCAACGTCCTGACTTTC. The complete variable domain, with remaining parts taken from reference TRBV7-9 and TRBJ2-6, reads DTGVSQNPRHKITKRGQNVTFRCDPISEHNRLYWYRQTLGQGPEFLTYFQNEAQLEKSRLLSDRFSAERPKGSFSTLEIQRTEQGDSAMYLCSSSHRTSGNSGANVLTFGAGSRLTVL.

This chain uses TRBV5-1 with TRBJ2-7; TRBD2 agrees at 8 bases. After removal of 2 bases from V and 1 base from J, the junction contained 8 bases not matched to a gene. From germline, CDR1 is SGHRS and CDR2 YFSETQ. The CDR3 runs 16 residues. Here the CDR3 DNA reads TGCGCCAGCAGCTTTGGGCTAGCGGGTTTATCCTACGAGCAGTACTTC. Its protein is CASSFGLAGLSYEQYF.

The chain joins TRBV5-5 to TRBJ1-2, with 9 bases fitting TRBD1. The V gene's germline CDR1 is SGHKS and CDR2 YYEKEE (reference sequence). The CDR3 covers 15 residues. V was pared by 0 bases and J by 8 bases, with 8 bases of the junction left unmatched. CDR3 DNA: TGTGCCAGCAGCTTGGGGGACAGGGCTACCCTAGGCTACACCTTC. Translation: CASSLGDRATLGYTF. The entire variable domain, with the rest obtained from reference TRBV5-5 and TRBJ1-2, is as follows: DAGVTQSPTHLIKTRGQQVTLRCSPISGHKSVSWYQQVLGQGPQFIFQYYEKEERGRGNFPDRFSARQFPNYSSELNVNALLLGDSALYLCASSLGDRATLGYTFGSGTRLTVV.

The gene calls are TRBV5-1 and TRBJ2-7, with 9 positions matching TRBD2. Losses at the gene ends were 0 bases for V and 3 bases for J; bases not matched to a gene: 4. The germline V gene has CDR1 SGHRS and CDR2 YFSETQ. The CDR3 sequence is 15 residues long. CDR3 sequence (DNA): TGCGCCAGCAGCTTGGCGCTAGCGGGAAACTACGAGCAGTACTTC. Amino acids: CASSLALAGNYEQYF.

The chain couples TRBV5-1 to TRBJ2-1; TRBD1 matches at 7 bases. V shed 4 bases, J shed 0 bases, and the junction held 7 bases outside the gene matches. The CDR3 contains 16 residues. Germline V gene data show CDR1 as SGHRS and CDR2 as YFSETQ. As DNA, the CDR3 is TGCGCCAGCAGCCTCGGGACAGCATCCTCCTACAATGAGCAGTTCTTC. Translated, it gives CASSLGTASSYNEQFF. Full variable domain (missing parts from reference TRBV5-1 and TRBJ2-1): KAGVTQTPRYLIKTRGQQVTLSCSPISGHRSVSWYQQTPGQGLQFLFEYFSETQRNKGNFPGRFSGRQFSNSRSEMNVSTLELGDSALYLCASSLGTASSYNEQFFGPGTRLTVL.

A word on this clone: One end of the junction does not line up with germline, which may come from a read error. The chain links TRBV7-9 to TRBJ2-1; a weak D match, TRBD1 (6 bases). CDR1 and CDR2 (germline): SEHNR, FQNEAQ (reference sequence). The CDR3 sequence is 11 residues long. CDR3 loop: CSSSLDRKQFF. The DNA of the CDR3 is TGTTCCAGCAGCTTAGACAGGAAGCAGTTCTTC. The variable domain in full, with the rest retrieved from reference TRBV7-9 and TRBJ2-1, is DTGVSQNPRHKITKRGQNVTFRCDPISEHNRLYWYRQTLGQGPEFLTYFQNEAQLEKSRLLSDRFSAERPKGSFSTLEIQRTEQGDSAMYLCSSSLDRKQFFGPGTRLTVL.

The chain recombines TRBV10-2 with TRBJ1-1; D is uncertain. Trimming shortened V by 3 bases and J by 4 bases, and 9 bases separated the two germline ends. CDR3 length equals 13 residues. Germline CDR1 and CDR2: WSHSY and SAAADI. CDR3 amino acids: CASSEVKLTEAFF. CDR3 coding DNA: TGCGCCAGCAGTGAAGTCAAACTCACTGAAGCTTTCTTT.

The chain combines TRBV7-3 with TRBJ1-1; D ambiguous. V lost 1 base, J lost 4 bases, and 13 bases lay in between. Germline-derived CDR1 and CDR2 are SGHTA and FQGTGA. This CDR3 comprises 15 residues. The CDR3: CASSLSPGMSTEAFF. For the CDR3, the DNA is TGTGCCAGCAGCTTAAGCCCGGGAATGAGCACTGAAGCTTTCTTT.

The chain joins TRBV7-9 to TRBJ2-7; TRBD2 matches at 13 bases. Germline V gives CDR1 SEHNR, CDR2 FQNEAQ (reference sequence). The CDR3 sequence is 15 residues long. V lost 5 bases to trimming and J lost 7 bases; unmatched junction nucleotides: 8. The CDR3 loop is CASSLGLAGANEQYF. For the CDR3, the DNA is TGTGCCAGCAGCCTAGGACTAGCGGGAGCTAATGAGCAGTACTTC.

The genes are TRBV10-3 and TRBJ2-7; D ambiguous. This CDR3 has 10 amino acids. The germline gives CDR1 ENHRY, CDR2 SYGVKD. The V end lost 7 bases, the J end lost 4 bases, and 5 bases lay between the germline ends. The CDR3 DNA sequence: TGTGCCATCACTAGTTACGAGCAGTACTTC. This gives the protein CAITSYEQYF.

The V gene is TRBV5-6, the J gene TRBJ2-7; no definite D call. Germline V gene sequence: CDR1 SGHDT, CDR2 YYEEEE. V was pared by 0 bases and J by 2 bases, with 9 bases between. This CDR3 has 14 residues. In nucleotides, the CDR3 is TGTGCCAGCAGCTTGGTTGGCAGTCCCTACGAGCAGTACTTC. Its protein product is CASSLVGSPYEQYF.

This chain uses TRBV5-1 with TRBJ2-2, with 9 bases fitting TRBD2. There are 15 residues in the CDR3. Germline CDR1 SGHRS, CDR2 YFSETQ. V was clipped by 4 bases and J by 3 bases; unmatched bases: 4. CDR3 sequence (DNA): TGCGCCAGCAGCACGACTAGCGGATACACCGGGGAGCTGTTTTTT. Amino acids: CASSTTSGYTGELFF.

The chain couples TRBV28 to TRBJ2-3; perhaps TRBD1 as D (6 bases). V dropped 6 bases and J dropped 3 bases, with 16 bases sitting between them. CDR1 is MDHEN, CDR2 SYDVKM, per germline. The CDR3 runs 15 residues. CDR3 region: CASRQGGEGTDTQYF. CDR3 DNA: TGTGCCAGCAGGCAAGGGGGAGAGGGAACAGATACGCAGTATTTT.

Remarks on this clone: An end of the junction differs from the germline gene, which may be a read error. For the CDR3, the DNA is TGCGCCAGCAGTAACTCCACCGGGACAGGGGGCGAGCAGCACTTC. Protein sequence: CASSNSTGTGGEQHF. The chain uses TRBV5-1 and TRBJ2-7, with 12 bases aligning to TRBD1. There are 15 residues in the CDR3. Germline CDR1 is SGHRS and CDR2 is YFSETQ.

The rearrangement joins TRBV6-6 to TRBJ1-3, with 7 bases aligning to TRBD1. This CDR3 is built from 15 residues. The germline gives CDR1 MNHNY, CDR2 SVGAGI (reference sequence). V was clipped by 6 bases and J by 5 bases; unmatched bases: 10. In nucleotides, the CDR3 is TGTGCCAGCAGGATAAGGGGGCATTGGAGAAACACCATATATTTT. It translates to CASRIRGHWRNTIYF.

The CDR3 here is CASSTKQGPGANVLTF. CDR3 in DNA: TGTGCCAGTAGTACCAAACAGGGCCCGGGGGCCAACGTCCTGACTTTC. The V gene is TRBV19, the J gene TRBJ2-6, with a weak D call TRBD1 (6 bases). The CDR3 length is 16 residues. V shed 4 bases and J shed 4 bases, with 14 bases lying between them. Germline V lookup: CDR1 LNHDA, CDR2 SQIVND (reference sequence).

The chain uses TRBV5-1 and TRBJ2-7; 8 bases map to TRBD2. Germline V CDR1 and CDR2: SGHRS, YFSETQ. The CDR3 has 16 residues. V was clipped by 2 bases and J by 6 bases; unmatched bases: 13. This CDR3 reads CASSFFAGLGMSEQYF. CDR3 DNA: TGCGCCAGCAGCTTTTTTGCGGGACTAGGAATGAGCGAGCAGTACTTC.

The chain is built from TRBV2 and TRBJ2-5; 9 nucleotides align to TRBD2. This CDR3 spans 14 amino acids. CDR1 and CDR2 (germline): SNHLY, FYNNEI. J was trimmed by 1 base and V by 7 bases; bases with no gene match: 4. The chain's CDR3 is CASTRLAVQETQYF. DNA of the CDR3: TGTGCCAGCACCCGACTAGCGGTCCAAGAGACCCAGTACTTC.

This clone appeared a few times. The V and J genes are TRBV4-1 and TRBJ2-1; 8 positions match TRBD2. CDR1 MGHRA and CDR2 YSYEKL come from the germline V gene. The CDR3 loop spans 17 amino acids. The V gene end was trimmed by 0 bases and the J gene end by 4 bases; junction bases not matched to a gene: 8. The CDR3 is CASSQDPRLARYNEQFF. DNA for the CDR3: TGCGCCAGCAGCCAAGATCCGAGACTAGCGCGGTACAATGAGCAGTTCTTC.